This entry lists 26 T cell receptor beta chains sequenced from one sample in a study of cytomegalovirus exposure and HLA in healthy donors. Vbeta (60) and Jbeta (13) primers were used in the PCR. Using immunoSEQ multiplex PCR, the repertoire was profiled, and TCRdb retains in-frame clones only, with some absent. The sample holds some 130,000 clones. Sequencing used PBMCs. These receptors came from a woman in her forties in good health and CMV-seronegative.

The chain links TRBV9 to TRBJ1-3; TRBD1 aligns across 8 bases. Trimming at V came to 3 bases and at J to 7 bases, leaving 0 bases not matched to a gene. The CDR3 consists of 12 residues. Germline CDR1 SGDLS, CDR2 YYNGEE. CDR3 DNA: TGTGCCAGCAGCGGGGACAGGAACACCATATATTTT. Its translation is CASSGDRNTIYF.

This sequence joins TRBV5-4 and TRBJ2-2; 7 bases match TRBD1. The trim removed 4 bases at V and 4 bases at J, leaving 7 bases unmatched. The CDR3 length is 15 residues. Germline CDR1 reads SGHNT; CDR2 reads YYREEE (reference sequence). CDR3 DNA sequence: TGTGCCAGCAGCCCGACAGGGTTGTCCACCGGGGAGCTGTTTTTT. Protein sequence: CASSPTGLSTGELFF.

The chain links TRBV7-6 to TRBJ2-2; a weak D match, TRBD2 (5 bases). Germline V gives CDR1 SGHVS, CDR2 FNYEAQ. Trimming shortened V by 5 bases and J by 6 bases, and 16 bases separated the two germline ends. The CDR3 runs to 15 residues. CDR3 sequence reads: CASSPVTSGAGELFF. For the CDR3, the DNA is TGTGCCAGCAGCCCCGTCACGAGCGGCGCCGGGGAGCTGTTTTTT.

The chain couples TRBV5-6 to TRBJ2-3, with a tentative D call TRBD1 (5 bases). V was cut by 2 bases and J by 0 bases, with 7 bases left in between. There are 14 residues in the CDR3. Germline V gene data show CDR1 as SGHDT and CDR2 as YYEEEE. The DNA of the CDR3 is TGTGCCAGCAGCTTAAGGGGTAGCACAGATACGCAGTATTTT. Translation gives CASSLRGSTDTQYF.

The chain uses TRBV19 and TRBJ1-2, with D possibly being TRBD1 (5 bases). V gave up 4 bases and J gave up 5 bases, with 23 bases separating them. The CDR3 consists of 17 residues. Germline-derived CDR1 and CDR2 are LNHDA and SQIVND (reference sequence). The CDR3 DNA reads TGTGCCAGTAGTAAGGGGAGAGGGGACTCGCGAACTTATGGCTACACCTTC. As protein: CASSKGRGDSRTYGYTF.

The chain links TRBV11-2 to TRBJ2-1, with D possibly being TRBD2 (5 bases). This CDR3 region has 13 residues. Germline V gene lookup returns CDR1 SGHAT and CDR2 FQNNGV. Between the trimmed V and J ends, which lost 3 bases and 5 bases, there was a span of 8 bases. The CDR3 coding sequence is TGTGCCAGCAGCTTCGACTATAACAATGAGCAGTTCTTC. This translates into CASSFDYNNEQFF.

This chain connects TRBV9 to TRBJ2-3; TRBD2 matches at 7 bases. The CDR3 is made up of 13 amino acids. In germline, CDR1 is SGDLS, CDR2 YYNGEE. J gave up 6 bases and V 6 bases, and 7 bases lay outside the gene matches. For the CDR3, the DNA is TGTGCCAGCACCTCCGGGGGGTTGGATACGCAGTATTTT. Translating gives CASTSGGLDTQYF.

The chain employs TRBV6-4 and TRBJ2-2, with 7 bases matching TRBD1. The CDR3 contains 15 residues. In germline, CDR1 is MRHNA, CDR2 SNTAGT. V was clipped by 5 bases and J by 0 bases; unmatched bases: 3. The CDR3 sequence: CASSPTGANTGELFF. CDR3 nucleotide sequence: TGTGCCAGCAGTCCTACAGGGGCGAACACCGGGGAGCTGTTTTTT.

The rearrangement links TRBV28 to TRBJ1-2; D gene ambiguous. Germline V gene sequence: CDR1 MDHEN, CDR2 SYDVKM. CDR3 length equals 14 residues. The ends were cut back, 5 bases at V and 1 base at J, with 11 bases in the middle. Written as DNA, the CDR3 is TGTGCCAGCAGTGATTCCGGGATTAACTATGGCTACACCTTC. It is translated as CASSDSGINYGYTF.

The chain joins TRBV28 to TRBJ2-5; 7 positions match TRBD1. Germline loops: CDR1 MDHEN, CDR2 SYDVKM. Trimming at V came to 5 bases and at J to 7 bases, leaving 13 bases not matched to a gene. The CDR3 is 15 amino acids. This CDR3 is CASSLAQGTPRTQYF. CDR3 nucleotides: TGTGCCAGCAGTCTCGCACAGGGGACACCCAGGACCCAGTACTTC.

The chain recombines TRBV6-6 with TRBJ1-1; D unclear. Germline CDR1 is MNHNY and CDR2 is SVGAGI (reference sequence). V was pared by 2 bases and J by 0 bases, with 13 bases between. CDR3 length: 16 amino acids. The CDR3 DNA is TGTGCCAGCAGTTACCCTCGGGAGGGCTTGAACACTGAAGCTTTCTTT. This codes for CASSYPREGLNTEAFF.

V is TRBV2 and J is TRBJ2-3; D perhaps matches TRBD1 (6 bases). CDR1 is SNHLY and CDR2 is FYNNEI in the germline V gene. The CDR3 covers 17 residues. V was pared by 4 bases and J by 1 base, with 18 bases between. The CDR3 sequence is CASSGGPGRSGTDTQYF. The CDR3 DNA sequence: TGTGCCAGCAGTGGGGGGCCAGGGAGATCTGGCACAGATACGCAGTATTTT. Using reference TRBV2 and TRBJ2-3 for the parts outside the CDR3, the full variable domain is EPEVTQTPSHQVTQMGQEVILRCVPISNHLYFYWYRQILGQKVEFLVSFYNNEISEKSEIFDDQFSVERPDGSNFTLKIRSTKLEDSAMYFCASSGGPGRSGTDTQYFGPGTRLTVL.

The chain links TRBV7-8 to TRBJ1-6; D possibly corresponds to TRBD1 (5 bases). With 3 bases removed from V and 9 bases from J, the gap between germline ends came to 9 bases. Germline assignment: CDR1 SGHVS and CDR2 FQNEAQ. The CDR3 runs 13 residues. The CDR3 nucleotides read TGTGCCAGCAGCTTCAGACAGAGTTCACCCCTCCACTTT. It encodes CASSFRQSSPLHF.

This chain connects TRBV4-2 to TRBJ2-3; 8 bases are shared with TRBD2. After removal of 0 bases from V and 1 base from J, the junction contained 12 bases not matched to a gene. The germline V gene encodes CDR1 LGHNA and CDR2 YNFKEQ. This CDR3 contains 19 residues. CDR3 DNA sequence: TGTGCCAGCAGCCAAGATTATAGTAGGGCTAGCGGGCGCACAGATACGCAGTATTTT. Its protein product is CASSQDYSRASGRTDTQYF.

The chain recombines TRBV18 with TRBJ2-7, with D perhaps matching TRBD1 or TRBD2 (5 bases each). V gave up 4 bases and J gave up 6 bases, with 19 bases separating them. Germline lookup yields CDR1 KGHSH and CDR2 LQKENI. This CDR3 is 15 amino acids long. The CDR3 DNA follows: TGTGCCAGCTCACTCGGCACCTCGCCTGGGGGCGAGCAGTACGTC. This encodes CASSLGTSPGGEQYV.

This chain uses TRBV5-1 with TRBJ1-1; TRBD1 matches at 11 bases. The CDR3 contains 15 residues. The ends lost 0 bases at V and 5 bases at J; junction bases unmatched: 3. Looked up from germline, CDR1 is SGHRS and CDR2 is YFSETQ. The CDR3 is CASSLVGQGVTEAFF. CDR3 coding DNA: TGCGCCAGCAGCTTGGTGGGACAGGGGGTGACTGAAGCTTTCTTT.

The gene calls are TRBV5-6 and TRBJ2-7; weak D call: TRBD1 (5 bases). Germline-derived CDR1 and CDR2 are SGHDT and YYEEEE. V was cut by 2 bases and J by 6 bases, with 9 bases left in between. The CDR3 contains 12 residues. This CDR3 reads CASSFQGTEQYV. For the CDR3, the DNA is TGTGCCAGCAGCTTTCAGGGAACCGAGCAGTACGTC.

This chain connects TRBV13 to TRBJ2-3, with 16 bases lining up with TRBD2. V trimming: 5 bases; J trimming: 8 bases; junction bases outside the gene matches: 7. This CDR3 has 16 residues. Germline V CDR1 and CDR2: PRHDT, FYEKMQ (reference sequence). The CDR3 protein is CASSRGLAGGEGTQYF. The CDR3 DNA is TGTGCCAGCAGCCGGGGACTAGCGGGGGGGGAGGGTACGCAGTATTTT.

The CDR3 sequence: CASTLREGNTEAFF. CDR3 nucleotide sequence: TGTGCCAGCACTCTACGGGAGGGGAACACTGAAGCTTTCTTT. This chain joins TRBV7-9 and TRBJ1-1, with D uncertain. In germline, CDR1 is SEHNR, CDR2 FQNEAQ (reference sequence). CDR3 size: 14 residues. V was pared by 7 bases and J by 1 base, with 13 bases between.

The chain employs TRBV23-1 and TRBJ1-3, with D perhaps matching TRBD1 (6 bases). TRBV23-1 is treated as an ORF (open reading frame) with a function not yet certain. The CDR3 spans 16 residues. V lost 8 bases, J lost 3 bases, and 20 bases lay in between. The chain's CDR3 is CASSQYRENNGNTIYF. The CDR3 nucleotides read TGCGCCAGCTCACAATACAGGGAGAATAATGGAAACACCATATATTTT.

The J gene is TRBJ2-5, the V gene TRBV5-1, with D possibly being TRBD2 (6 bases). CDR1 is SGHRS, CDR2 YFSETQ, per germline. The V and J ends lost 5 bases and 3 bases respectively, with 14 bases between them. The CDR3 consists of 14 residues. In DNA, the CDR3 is TGCGCCAGCAGACCGGGGGACGCTAAAGAGACCCAGTACTTC. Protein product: CASRPGDAKETQYF.

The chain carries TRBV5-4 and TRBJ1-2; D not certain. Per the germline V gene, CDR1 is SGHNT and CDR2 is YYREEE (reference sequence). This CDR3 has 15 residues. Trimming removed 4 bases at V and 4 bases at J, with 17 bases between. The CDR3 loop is CASSLVGSLGYGYTF. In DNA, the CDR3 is TGTGCCAGCAGCCTCGTCGGCAGCCTAGGCTATGGCTACACCTTC. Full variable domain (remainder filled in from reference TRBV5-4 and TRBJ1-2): ETGVTQSPTHLIKTRGQQVTLRCSSQSGHNTVSWYQQALGQGPQFIFQYYREEENGRGNFPPRFSGLQFPNYSSELNVNALELDDSALYLCASSLVGSLGYGYTFGSGTRLTVV.

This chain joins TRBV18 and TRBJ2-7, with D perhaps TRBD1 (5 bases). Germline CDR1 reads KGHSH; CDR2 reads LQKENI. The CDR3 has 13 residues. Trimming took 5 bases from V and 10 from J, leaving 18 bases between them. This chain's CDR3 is CASSRGREYGQYF. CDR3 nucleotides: TGTGCCAGCTCAAGGGGTAGGGAATACGGCCAGTACTTC. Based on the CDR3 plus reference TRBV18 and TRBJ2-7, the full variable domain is NAGVMQNPRHLVRRRGQEARLRCSPMKGHSHVYWYRQLPEEGLKFMVYLQKENIIDESGMPKERFSAEFPKEGPSILRIQQVVRGDSAAYFCASSRGREYGQYFGPGTRLTVT.

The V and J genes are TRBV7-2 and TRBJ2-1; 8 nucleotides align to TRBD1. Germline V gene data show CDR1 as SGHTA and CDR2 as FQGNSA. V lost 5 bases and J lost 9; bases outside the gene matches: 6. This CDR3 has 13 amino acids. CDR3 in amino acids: CASSRTGNGEQFF. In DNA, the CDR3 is TGTGCCAGCAGCCGGACAGGGAACGGTGAGCAGTTCTTC. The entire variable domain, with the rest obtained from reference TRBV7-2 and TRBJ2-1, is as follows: GAGVSQSPSNKVTEKGKDVELRCDPISGHTALYWYRQSLGQGLEFLIYFQGNSAPDKSGLPSDRFSAERTGGSVSTLTIQRTQQEDSAVYLCASSRTGNGEQFFGPGTRLTVL.

In DNA, the CDR3 is TGTGCCAGCAGCCCTCCGGGGTATAATTCACCCCTCCACTTT. It yields the protein CASSPPGYNSPLHF. The chain is built from TRBV7-2 and TRBJ1-6; D is ambiguous. Germline V gene sequence: CDR1 SGHTA, CDR2 FQGNSA. This CDR3 is built from 14 residues. V lost 5 bases, J lost 4 bases, and 9 bases lay in between.

The CDR3 here is CASSYPGSRAEAFF. The CDR3 DNA reads as TGTGCCAGCAGTTACCCCGGGAGTCGCGCTGAAGCTTTCTTT. The rearrangement joins TRBV6-6 to TRBJ1-1, with no clear D. This CDR3 has 14 amino acids. From germline, CDR1 is MNHNY and CDR2 SVGAGI (reference sequence). Trimming left V 2 bases short and J 6 bases short, with 13 bases between.